This T cell receptor (beta chain) stems from a study of blood T cell repertoires in COVID-19. About the study: PBMCs, B-cell-depleted T cells, or T cells provided the cDNA or gDNA that made up the material.

Clones were sequenced by immunoSEQ multiplex PCR, and TCRdb holds only the in-frame ones, with some missing. Of roughly 78,000 clones in the sample, more than 75% are singletons; the top ten hold roughly 1.9%. Trimming cost V 7 bases and J 7 bases, with 16 bases left between them. CDR1 and CDR2 from the germline V gene are MDHEN and SYDVKM. CDR3 size: 14 residues. The receptor was derived from a woman aged 55-69 years with acute or convalescent COVID-19. The chain couples TRBV28 to TRBJ1-4; a possible D gene is TRBD1 (5 bases). Sequencing was carried out using peripheral blood. CDR3 DNA sequence: TGTGCCAGCACTCCCGGGGGGAGCGCTGAAAAACTGTTTTTT. Amino acid sequence: CASTPGGSAEKLFF.